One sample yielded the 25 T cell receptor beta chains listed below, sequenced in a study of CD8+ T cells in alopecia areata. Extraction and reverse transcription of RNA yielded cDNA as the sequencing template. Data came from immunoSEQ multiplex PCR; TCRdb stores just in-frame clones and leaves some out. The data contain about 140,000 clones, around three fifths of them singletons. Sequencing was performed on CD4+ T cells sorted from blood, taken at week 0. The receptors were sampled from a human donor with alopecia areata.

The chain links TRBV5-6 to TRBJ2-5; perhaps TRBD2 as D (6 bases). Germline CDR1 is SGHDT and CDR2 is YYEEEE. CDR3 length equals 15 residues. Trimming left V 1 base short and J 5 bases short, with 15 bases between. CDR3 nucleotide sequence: TGTGCCAGCAGCTTGTTGACCGGGGGAGTTGAGACCCAGTACTTC. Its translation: CASSLLTGGVETQYF. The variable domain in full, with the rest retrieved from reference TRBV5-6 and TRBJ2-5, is DAGVTQSPTHLIKTRGQQVTLRCSPKSGHDTVSWYQQALGQGPQFIFQYYEEEERQRGNFPDRFSGHQFPNYSSELNVNALLLGDSALYLCASSLLTGGVETQYFGPGTRLLVL.

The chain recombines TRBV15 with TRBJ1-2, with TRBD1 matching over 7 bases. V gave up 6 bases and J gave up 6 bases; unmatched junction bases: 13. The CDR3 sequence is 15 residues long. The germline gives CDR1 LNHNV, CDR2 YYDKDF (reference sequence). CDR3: CATRGDRVKTDGYTF. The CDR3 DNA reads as TGTGCCACCAGGGGGGACAGAGTGAAGACGGATGGCTACACCTTC.

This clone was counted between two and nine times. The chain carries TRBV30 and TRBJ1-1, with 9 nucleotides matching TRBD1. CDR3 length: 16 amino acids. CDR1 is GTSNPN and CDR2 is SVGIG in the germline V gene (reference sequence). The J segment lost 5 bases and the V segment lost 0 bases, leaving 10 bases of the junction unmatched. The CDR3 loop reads CAWSVLQTGGRTEAFF. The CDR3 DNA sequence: TGTGCCTGGAGTGTACTCCAGACAGGGGGAAGGACTGAAGCTTTCTTT.

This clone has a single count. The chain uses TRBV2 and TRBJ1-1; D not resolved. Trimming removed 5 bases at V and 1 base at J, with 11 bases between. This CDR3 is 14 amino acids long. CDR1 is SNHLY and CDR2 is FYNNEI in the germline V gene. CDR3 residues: CASSSRTGNTEAFF. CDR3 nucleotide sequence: TGTGCCAGCAGTTCGCGGACGGGGAACACTGAAGCTTTCTTT.

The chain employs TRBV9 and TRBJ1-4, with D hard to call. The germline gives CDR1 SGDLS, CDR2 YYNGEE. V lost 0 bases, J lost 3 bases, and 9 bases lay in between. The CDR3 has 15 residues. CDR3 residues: CASSVGTLSNEKLFF. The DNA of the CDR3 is TGTGCCAGCAGCGTAGGGACCCTCTCTAATGAAAAACTGTTTTTT.

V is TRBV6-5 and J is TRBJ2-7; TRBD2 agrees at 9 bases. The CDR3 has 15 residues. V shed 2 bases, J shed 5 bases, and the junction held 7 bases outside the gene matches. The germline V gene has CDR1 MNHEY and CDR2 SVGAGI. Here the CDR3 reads CASSYSGGQWNEQYF. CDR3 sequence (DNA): TGTGCCAGCAGTTACAGCGGGGGGCAGTGGAACGAGCAGTACTTC.

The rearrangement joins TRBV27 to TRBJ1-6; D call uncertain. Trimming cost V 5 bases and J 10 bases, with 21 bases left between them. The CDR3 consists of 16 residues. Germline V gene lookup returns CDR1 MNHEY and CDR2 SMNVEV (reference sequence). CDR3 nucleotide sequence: TGTGCCAGCAGTGCGGGCCCCTTCCAGGTCGGGTCACCCCTCCACTTT. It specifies CASSAGPFQVGSPLHF.

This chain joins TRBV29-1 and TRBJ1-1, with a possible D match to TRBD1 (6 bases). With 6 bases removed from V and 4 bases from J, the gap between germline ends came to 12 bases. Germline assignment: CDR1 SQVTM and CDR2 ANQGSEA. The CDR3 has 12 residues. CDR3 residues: CSVQQGTTEAFF. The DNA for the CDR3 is TGCAGCGTGCAACAGGGAACCACTGAAGCTTTCTTT.

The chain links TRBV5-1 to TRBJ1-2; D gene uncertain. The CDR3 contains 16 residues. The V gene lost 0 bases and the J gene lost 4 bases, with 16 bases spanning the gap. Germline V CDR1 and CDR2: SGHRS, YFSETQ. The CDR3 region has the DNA TGCGCCAGCAGCTTGGGGAGAGTTCGGGATTTCTATGGCTACACCTTC. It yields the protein CASSLGRVRDFYGYTF.

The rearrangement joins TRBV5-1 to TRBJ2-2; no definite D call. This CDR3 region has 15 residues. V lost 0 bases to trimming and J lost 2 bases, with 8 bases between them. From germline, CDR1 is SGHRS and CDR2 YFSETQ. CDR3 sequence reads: CASSLASANTGELFF. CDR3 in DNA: TGCGCCAGCAGCTTGGCGTCTGCTAACACCGGGGAGCTGTTTTTT.

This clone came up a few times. The CDR3 region is CAIRDSMNTEAFF. The CDR3 DNA follows: TGTGCCATCAGGGACAGCATGAACACTGAAGCTTTCTTT. The chain carries TRBV10-3 and TRBJ1-1, with D tentatively TRBD1 (6 bases). CDR3 size: 13 residues. CDR1 is ENHRY, CDR2 SYGVKD, per germline. V shed 6 bases and J shed 0 bases, with 8 bases lying between them.

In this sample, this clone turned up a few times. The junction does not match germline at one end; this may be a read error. Here the CDR3 reads CASSQDLRRTGGTNSEAFF. CDR3 bases: TGCGCCAGCAGCCAAGATTTACGTCGGACAGGGGGTACGAACTCTGAAGCTTTCTTT. The V call is TRBV4-1, the J call TRBJ1-1; TRBD1 matches 10 bases. This CDR3 comprises 19 residues. The germline V gene has CDR1 MGHRA and CDR2 YSYEKL.

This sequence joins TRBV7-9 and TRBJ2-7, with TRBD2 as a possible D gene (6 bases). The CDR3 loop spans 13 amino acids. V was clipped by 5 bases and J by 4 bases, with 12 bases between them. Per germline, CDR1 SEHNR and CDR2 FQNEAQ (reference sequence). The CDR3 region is CASSAPGSYEQYF. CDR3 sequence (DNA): TGTGCCAGCAGCGCGCCCGGGAGTTACGAGCAGTACTTC. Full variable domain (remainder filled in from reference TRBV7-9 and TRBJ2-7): DTGVSQNPRHKITKRGQNVTFRCDPISEHNRLYWYRQTLGQGPEFLTYFQNEAQLEKSRLLSDRFSAERPKGSFSTLEIQRTEQGDSAMYLCASSAPGSYEQYFGPGTRLTVT.

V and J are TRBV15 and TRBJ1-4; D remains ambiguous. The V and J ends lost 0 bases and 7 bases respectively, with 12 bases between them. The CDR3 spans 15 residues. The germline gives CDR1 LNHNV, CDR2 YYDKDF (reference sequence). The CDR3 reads CATSRDGASGEKLFF. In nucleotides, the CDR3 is TGTGCCACCAGCAGAGATGGCGCTTCGGGTGAAAAACTGTTTTTT.

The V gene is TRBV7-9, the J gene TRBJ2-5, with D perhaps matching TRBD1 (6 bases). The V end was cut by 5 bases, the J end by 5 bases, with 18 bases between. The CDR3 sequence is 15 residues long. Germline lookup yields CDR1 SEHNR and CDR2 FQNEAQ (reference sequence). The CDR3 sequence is CASSRPTGLGETQYF. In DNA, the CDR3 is TGTGCCAGCAGCCGTCCGACAGGACTGGGCGAGACCCAGTACTTC.

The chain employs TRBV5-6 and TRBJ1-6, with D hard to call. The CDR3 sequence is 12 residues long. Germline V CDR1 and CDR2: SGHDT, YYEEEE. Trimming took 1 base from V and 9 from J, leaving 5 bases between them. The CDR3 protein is CASSLPGSPLHF. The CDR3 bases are TGTGCCAGCAGCTTGCCCGGTTCACCCCTCCACTTT.

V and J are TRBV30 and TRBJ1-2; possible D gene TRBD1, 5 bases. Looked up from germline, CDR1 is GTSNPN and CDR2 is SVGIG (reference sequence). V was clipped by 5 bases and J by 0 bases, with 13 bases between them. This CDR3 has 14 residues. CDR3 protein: CAWRGRGANYGYTF. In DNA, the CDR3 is TGTGCCTGGCGAGGGAGGGGAGCTAACTATGGCTACACCTTC.

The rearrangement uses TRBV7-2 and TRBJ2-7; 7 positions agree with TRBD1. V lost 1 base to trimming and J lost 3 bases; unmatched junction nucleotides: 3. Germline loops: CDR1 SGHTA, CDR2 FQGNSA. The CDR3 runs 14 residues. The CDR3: CASSLGSGGYEQYF. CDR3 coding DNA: TGTGCCAGCAGCTTAGGTTCAGGGGGCTACGAGCAGTACTTC.

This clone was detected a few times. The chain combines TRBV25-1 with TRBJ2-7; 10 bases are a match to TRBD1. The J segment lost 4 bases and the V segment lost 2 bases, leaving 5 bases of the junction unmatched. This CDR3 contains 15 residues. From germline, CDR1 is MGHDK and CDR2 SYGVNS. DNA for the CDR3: TGTGCCAGCAGTGAACCGGGACAGGGGTTTTACGAGCAGTACTTC. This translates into CASSEPGQGFYEQYF.

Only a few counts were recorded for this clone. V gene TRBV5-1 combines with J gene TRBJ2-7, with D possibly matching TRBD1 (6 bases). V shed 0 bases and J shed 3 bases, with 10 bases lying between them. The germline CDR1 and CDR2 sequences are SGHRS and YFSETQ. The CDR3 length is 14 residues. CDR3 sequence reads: CASSLVGQNYEQYF. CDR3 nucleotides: TGCGCCAGCAGCTTGGTGGGACAAAACTACGAGCAGTACTTC.

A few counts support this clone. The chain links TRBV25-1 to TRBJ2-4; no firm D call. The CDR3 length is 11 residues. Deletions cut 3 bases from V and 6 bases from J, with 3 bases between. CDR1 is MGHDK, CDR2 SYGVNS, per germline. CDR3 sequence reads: CASSELNIQYF. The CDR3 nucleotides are TGTGCCAGCAGTGAGCTAAACATTCAGTACTTC.

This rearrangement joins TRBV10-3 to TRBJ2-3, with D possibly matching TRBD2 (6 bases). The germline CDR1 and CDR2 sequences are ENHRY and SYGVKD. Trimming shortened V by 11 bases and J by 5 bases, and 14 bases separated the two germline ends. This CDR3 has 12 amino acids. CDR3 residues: CASSGGGDTQYF. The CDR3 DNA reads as TGTGCCTCCTCTGGGGGAGGAGATACGCAGTATTTT.

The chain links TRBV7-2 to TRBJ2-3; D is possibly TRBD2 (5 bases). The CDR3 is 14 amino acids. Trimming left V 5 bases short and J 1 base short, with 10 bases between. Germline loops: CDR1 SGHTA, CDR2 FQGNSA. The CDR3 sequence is CASSRAGRTDTQYF. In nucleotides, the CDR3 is TGTGCCAGCAGCCGGGCGGGCCGCACAGATACGCAGTATTTT.

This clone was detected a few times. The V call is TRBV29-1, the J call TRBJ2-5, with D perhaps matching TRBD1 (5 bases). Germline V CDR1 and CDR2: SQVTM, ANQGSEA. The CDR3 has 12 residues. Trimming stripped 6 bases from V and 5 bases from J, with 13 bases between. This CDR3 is CSVIQVGETQYF. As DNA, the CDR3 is TGCAGCGTGATACAGGTTGGGGAGACCCAGTACTTC.

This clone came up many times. The CDR3 loop reads CASSYSPSGGYNEQFF. DNA of the CDR3: TGTGCCAGCAGTTACTCTCCCAGCGGGGGCTACAATGAGCAGTTCTTC. The chain uses TRBV6-5 and TRBJ2-1; 8 bases align to TRBD2. V gave up 0 bases and J gave up 3 bases; unmatched junction bases: 4. From germline, CDR1 is MNHEY and CDR2 SVGAGI. The CDR3 consists of 16 residues.